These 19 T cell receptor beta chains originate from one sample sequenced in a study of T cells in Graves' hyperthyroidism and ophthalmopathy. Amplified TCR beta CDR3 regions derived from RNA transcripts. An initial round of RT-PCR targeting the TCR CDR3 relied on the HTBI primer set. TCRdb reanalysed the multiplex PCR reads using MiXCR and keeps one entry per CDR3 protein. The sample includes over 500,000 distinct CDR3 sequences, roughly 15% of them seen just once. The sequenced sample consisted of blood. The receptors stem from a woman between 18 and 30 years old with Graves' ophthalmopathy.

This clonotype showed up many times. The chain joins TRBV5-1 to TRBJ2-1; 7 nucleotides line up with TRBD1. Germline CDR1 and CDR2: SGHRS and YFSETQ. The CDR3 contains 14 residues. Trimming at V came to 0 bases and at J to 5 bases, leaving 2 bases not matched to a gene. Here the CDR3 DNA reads TGCGCCAGCAGCTTGGACAGGGGCCACAATGAGCAGTTCTTC. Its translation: CASSLDRGHNEQFF.

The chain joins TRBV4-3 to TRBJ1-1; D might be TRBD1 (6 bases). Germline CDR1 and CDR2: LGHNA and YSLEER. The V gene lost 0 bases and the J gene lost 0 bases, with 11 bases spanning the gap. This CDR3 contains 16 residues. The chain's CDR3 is CASSQEPGDMNTEAFF. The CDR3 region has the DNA TGCGCCAGCAGCCAAGAGCCAGGGGACATGAACACTGAAGCTTTCTTT.

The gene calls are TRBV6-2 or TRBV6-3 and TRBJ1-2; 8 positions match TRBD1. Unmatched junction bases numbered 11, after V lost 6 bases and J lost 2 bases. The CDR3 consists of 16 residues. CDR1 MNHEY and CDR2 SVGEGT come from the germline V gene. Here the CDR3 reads CASRPTGQGGNYGYTF. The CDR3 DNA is TGTGCCAGCAGGCCTACTGGACAGGGAGGAAACTATGGCTACACCTTC.

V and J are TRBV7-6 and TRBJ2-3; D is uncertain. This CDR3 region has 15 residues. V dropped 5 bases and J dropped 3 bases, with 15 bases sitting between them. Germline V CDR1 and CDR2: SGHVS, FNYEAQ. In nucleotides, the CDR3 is TGTGCCAGCAGCCCATACCGGGCTAGAACAGATACGCAGTATTTT. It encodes CASSPYRARTDTQYF. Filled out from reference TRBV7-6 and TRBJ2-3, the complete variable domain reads GAGVSQSPRYKVTKRGQDVALRCDPISGHVSLYWYRQALGQGPEFLTYFNYEAQQDKSGLPNDRFSAERPEGSISTLTIQRTEQRDSAMYRCASSPYRARTDTQYFGPGTRLTVL.

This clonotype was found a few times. DNA of the CDR3: TGTGCCTGGAGTGTACAGGAGCGGTACAATGAGCAGTTCTTC. This encodes CAWSVQERYNEQFF. This sequence joins TRBV30 and TRBJ2-1, with D perhaps given as TRBD1 or TRBD2 (5 bases each). This CDR3 contains 14 residues. Germline V gene data show CDR1 as GTSNPN and CDR2 as SVGIG (reference sequence). V was clipped by 0 bases and J by 4 bases, with 10 bases between them. Using reference TRBV30 and TRBJ2-1 for the parts outside the CDR3, the full variable domain is SQTIHQWPATLVQPVGSPLSLECTVEGTSNPNLYWYRQAAGRGLQLLFYSVGIGQISSEVPQNLSASRPQDRQFILSSKKLLLSDSGFYLCAWSVQERYNEQFFGPGTRLTVL.

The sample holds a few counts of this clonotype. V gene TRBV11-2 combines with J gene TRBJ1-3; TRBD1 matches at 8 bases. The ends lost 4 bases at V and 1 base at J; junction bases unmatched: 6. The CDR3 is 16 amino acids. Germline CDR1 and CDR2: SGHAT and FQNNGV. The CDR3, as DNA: TGTGCCAGCAGCTCCGACAGGGGTATTTCTGGAAACACCATATATTTT. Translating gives CASSSDRGISGNTIYF.

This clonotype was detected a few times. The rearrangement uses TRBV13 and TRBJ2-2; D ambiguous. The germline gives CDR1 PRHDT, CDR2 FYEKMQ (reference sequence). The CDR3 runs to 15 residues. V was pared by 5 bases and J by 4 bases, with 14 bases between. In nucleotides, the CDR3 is TGTGCCAGCAGCCCGGTAGGATTAGGCACCGGGGAGCTGTTTTTT. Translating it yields CASSPVGLGTGELFF.

The CDR3 here is CSVGAGVLQPQHF. CDR3 bases: TGCAGCGTTGGTGCGGGGGTTCTTCAGCCCCAGCATTTT. This sequence joins TRBV29-1 and TRBJ1-5, with D possibly being TRBD1 (5 bases). Germline V gives CDR1 SQVTM, CDR2 ANQGSEA. This CDR3 is 13 amino acids long. The germline V and J ends were trimmed by 4 bases and 6 bases, with 13 bases remaining between them.

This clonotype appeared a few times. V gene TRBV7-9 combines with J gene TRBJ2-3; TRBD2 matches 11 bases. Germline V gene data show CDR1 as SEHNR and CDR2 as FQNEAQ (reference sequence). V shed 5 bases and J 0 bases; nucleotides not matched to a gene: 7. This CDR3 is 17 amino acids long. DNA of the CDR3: TGTGCCAGCAGCGGGTCCGGGACTAGCGGAAGCACAGATACGCAGTATTTT. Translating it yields CASSGSGTSGSTDTQYF.

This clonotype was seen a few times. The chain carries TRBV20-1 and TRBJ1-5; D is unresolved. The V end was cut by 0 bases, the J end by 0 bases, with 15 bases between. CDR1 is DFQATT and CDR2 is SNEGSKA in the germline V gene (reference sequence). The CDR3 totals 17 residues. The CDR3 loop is CSARDPARFYSNQPQHF. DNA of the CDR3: TGCAGTGCTAGAGATCCAGCCAGATTCTATAGCAATCAGCCCCAGCATTTT.

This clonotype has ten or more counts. The CDR3 loop is CSAAGQGEGEQYF. CDR3 bases: TGCAGTGCTGCGGGACAGGGGGAGGGCGAGCAGTACTTC. V is TRBV20-1 and J is TRBJ2-7; 11 nucleotides line up with TRBD1. Germline CDR1 and CDR2: DFQATT and SNEGSKA (reference sequence). V trimming: 5 bases; J trimming: 6 bases; junction bases outside the gene matches: 6. The CDR3 is 13 residues long.

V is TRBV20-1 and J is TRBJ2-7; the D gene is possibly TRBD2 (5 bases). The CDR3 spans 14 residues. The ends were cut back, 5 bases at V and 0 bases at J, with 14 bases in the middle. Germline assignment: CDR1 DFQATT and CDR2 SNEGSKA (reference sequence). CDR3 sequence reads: CSAEAGTSSYEQYF. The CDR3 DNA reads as TGCAGTGCTGAGGCAGGCACTAGCTCCTACGAGCAGTACTTC.

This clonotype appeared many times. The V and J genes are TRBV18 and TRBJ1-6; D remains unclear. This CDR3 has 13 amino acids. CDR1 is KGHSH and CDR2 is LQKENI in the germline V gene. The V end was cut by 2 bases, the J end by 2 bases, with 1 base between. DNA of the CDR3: TGTGCCAGCTCACCAGCCTATAATTCACCCCTCCACTTT. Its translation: CASSPAYNSPLHF.

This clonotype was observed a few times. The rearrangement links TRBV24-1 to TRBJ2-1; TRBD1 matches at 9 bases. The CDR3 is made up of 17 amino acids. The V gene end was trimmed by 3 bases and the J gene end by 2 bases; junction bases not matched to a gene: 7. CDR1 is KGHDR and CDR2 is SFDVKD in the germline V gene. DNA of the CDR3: TGTGCCACCAGTGATGACGAACAGGGGGCGCCCTACAATGAGCAGTTCTTC. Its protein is CATSDDEQGAPYNEQFF.

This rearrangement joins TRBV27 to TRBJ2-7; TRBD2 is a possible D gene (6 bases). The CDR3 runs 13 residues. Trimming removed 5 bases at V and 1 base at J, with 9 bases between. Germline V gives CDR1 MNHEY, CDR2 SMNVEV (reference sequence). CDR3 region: CASSRGGSYEQYF. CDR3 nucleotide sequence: TGTGCCAGCAGTCGTGGAGGGTCCTACGAGCAGTACTTC.

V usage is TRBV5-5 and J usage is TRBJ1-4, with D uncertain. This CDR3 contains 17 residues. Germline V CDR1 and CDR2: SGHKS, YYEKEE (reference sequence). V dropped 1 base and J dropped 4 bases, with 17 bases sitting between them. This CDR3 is CASSLPPVVGFNEKLFF. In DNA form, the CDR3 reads TGTGCCAGCAGCTTGCCCCCCGTAGTGGGGTTTAATGAAAAACTGTTTTTT.

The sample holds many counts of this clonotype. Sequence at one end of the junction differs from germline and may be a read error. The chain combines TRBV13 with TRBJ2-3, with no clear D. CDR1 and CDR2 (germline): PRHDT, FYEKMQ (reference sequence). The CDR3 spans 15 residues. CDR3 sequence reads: CASSLGNGDTHTQYF. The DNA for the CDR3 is TGTGCCAGCAGCCTAGGTAATGGGGATACTCATACGCAGTATTTT.

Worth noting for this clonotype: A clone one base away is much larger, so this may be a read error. The CDR3 bases are TGTGCCAGCAGCTTAGCGAGGCCTAACTATGGCTGCACCTTC. This translates into CASSLARPNYGCTF. This rearrangement joins TRBV7-2 to TRBJ1-2; unclear D gene. Per the germline V gene, CDR1 is SGHTA and CDR2 is FQGNSA. The CDR3 loop spans 14 amino acids. Drawing the rest from reference TRBV7-2 and TRBJ1-2, the complete variable domain is GAGVSQSPSNKVTEKGKDVELRCDPISGHTALYWYRQSLGQGLEFLIYFQGNSAPDKSGLPSDRFSAERTGGSVSTLTIQRTQQEDSAVYLCASSLARPNYGCTFGSGTRLTVV.

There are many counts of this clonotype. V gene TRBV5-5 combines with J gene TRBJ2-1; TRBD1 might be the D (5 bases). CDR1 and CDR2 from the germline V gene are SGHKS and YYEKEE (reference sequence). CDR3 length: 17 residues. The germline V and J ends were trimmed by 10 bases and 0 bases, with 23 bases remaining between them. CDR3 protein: CASFPAPDMSSYNEQFF. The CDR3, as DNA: TGTGCCTCCTTCCCAGCCCCGGACATGTCCTCCTACAATGAGCAGTTCTTC.